This TCR beta chain came from a study of early T cells in non-severe SARS-CoV-2 infection. Background on the study: Sequencing of unsorted whole blood was done on bulk RNA, leaving chains unpaired. Whole-study findings and limits: VDJdb matching skewed toward anti-spike CD8 responses, missing private and CD4 specificities.

This clonotype was observed many times. The antigen is not known. Molecules of cDNA were individually given unique molecular identifiers that were attached to them. TCRdb re-called the 5' RACE reads through MiXCR, storing one row per CDR3 protein. The sample carries fewer than 130,000 distinct CDR3 sequences, roughly 12% recorded once. The CDR3 has 14 residues. Trimming left V 3 bases short and J 1 base short, with 8 bases between. Germline V gene lookup returns CDR1 LNHDA and CDR2 SQIVND (reference sequence). The input for sequencing was whole blood, taken at baseline. This clonotype was obtained from an adult who was a healthcare worker with PCR-confirmed SARS-CoV-2 infection or an uninfected control (not recorded which). The chain recombines TRBV19 with TRBJ2-3, with D unresolved. CDR3 bases: TGTGCCAGTAGTATGGGTAAGGGCACAGATACGCAGTATTTT. Its translation is CASSMGKGTDTQYF.